This entry concerns a single T cell receptor (beta chain). The antigen is undetermined. The protocol was immunoSEQ multiplex PCR, while the TCRdb copy is restricted to in-frame clones and leaves out a portion. Found here are tens of thousands of clones, roughly 90% of them singletons; the top ten hold around 1.1%. The data were taken from a study of T cell responses to AZD1222 COVID-19 vaccine. General study points: Dominant CD4 TCR responses targeted spike regions 160-218 and 743-854. Sampling captured repertoires only after the peak T cell response. Clonal diversity may have been underestimated, and the donors were mostly white British, with more females than males.

The V gene lost 3 bases and the J gene lost 2 bases, with 11 bases spanning the gap. This CDR3 comprises 15 residues. Germline assignment: CDR1 MDHEN and CDR2 SYDVKM. The chain is built from TRBV28 and TRBJ2-4; D is perhaps TRBD1 (6 bases). The sequence was obtained from an adult who received the AZD1222 COVID-19 vaccine. Sequenced material: peripheral blood, taken 28 days after the second AZD1222 dose. CDR3 nucleotide sequence: TGTGCCAGCAGTTTTCCCGGGACAACCAAAAACATTCAGTACTTC. As protein: CASSFPGTTKNIQYF.